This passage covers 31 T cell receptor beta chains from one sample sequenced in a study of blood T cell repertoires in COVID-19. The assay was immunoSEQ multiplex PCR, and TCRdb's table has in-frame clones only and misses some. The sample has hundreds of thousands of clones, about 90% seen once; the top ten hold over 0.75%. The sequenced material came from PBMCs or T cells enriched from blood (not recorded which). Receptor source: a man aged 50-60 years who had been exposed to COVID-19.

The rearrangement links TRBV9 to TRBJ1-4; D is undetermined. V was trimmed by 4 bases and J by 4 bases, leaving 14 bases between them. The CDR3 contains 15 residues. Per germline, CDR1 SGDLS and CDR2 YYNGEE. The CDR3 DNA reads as TGTGCCAGCAGCCCCTTCGGGCGGGGTAATGAAAAACTGTTTTTT. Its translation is CASSPFGRGNEKLFF.

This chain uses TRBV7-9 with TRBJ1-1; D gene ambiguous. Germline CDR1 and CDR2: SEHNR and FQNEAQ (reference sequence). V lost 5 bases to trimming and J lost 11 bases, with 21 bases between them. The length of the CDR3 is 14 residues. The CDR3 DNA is TGTGCCAGCAGCGAGGGTGGGTCCCAACACGGGGCTTTCTTT. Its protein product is CASSEGGSQHGAFF.

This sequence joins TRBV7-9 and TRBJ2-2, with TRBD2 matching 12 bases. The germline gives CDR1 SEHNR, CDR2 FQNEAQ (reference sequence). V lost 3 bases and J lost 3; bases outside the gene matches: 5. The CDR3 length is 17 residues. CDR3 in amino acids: CASSFSSGGADTGELFF. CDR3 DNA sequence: TGTGCCAGCAGCTTCTCTAGCGGGGGGGCCGACACCGGGGAGCTGTTTTTT.

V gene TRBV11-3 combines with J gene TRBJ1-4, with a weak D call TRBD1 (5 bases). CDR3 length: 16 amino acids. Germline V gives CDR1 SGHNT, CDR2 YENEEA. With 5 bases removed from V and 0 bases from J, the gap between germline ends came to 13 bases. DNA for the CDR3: TGTGCCAGCAGCAAAGGGGACTCGGCAACTAATGAAAAACTGTTTTTT. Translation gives CASSKGDSATNEKLFF.

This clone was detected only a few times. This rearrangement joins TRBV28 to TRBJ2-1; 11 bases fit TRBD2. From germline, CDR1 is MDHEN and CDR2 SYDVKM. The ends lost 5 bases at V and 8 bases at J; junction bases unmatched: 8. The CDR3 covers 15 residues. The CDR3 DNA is TGTGCCAGCAGTCCGCCGGGACTAGCGGTCTATGAGCAGTTCTTC. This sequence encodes CASSPPGLAVYEQFF. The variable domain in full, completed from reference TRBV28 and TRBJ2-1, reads DVKVTQSSRYLVKRTGEKVFLECVQDMDHENMFWYRQDPGLGLRLIYFSYDVKMKEKGDIPEGYSVSREKKERFSLILESASTNQTSMYLCASSPPGLAVYEQFFGPGTRLTVL.

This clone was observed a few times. The CDR3 DNA reads as TGTGCCAGCAGCAGCGGGACAGGGATCGGGGAGCTGTTTTTT. Translated: CASSSGTGIGELFF. J is TRBJ2-2 and V is TRBV9; 9 bases align to TRBD1. V lost 4 bases, J lost 7 bases, and 5 bases stayed unmatched. The CDR3 contains 14 residues. CDR1 SGDLS and CDR2 YYNGEE come from the germline V gene.

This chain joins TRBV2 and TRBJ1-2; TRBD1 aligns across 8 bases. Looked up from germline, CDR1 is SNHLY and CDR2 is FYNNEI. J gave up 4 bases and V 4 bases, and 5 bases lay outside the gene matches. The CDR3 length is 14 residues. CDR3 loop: CASSVQGAGYGYTF. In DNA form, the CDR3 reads TGTGCCAGCAGTGTGCAGGGGGCTGGCTATGGCTACACCTTC.

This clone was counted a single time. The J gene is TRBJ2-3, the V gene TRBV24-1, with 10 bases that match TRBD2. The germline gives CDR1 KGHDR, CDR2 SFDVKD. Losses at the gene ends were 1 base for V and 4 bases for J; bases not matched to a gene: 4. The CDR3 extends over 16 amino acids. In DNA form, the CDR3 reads TGTGCCACCAGTGATTTAGCGGGGGGGCTTTCAGATACGCAGTATTTT. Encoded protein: CATSDLAGGLSDTQYF.

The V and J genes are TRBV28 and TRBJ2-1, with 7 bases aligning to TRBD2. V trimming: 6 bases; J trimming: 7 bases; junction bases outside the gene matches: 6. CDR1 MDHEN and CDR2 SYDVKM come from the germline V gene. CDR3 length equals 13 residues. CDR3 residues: CASRSWEGNEQFF. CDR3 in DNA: TGTGCCAGCAGGAGTTGGGAGGGAAATGAGCAGTTCTTC.

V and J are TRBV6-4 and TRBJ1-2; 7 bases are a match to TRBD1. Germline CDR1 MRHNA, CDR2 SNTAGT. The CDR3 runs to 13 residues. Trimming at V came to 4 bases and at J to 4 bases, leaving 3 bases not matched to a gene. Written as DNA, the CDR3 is TGTGCCAGCAGTGGGGGGACAGCCTATGGCTACACCTTC. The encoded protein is CASSGGTAYGYTF.

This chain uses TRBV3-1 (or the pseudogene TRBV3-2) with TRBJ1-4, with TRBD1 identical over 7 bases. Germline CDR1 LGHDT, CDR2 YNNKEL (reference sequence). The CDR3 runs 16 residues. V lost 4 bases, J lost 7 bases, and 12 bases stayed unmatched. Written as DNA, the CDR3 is TGTGCCAGCAGCCGTCTTGACTCCGGGACAGCTGAAAAACTGTTTTTT. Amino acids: CASSRLDSGTAEKLFF.

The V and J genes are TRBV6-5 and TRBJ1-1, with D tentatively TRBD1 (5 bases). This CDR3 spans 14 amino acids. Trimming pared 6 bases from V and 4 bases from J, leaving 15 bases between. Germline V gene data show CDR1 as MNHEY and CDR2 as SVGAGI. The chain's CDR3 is CASSDNRGGTEAFF. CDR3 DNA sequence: TGTGCCAGCAGCGACAACCGGGGGGGCACTGAAGCTTTCTTT.

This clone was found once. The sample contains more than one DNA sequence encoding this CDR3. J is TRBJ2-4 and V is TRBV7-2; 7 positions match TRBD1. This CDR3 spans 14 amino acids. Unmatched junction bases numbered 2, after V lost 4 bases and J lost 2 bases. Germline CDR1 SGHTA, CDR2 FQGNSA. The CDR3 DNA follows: TGTGCCAGCAGCTCAGGGGGATCCAAAAACATTCAGTACTTC. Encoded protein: CASSSGGSKNIQYF.

CDR3: CASAGGTYEQYF. The CDR3 coding sequence is TGTGCCAGCGCGGGGGGTACCTACGAGCAGTACTTC. This rearrangement joins TRBV6-5 to TRBJ2-7; 8 nucleotides agree with TRBD2. The V gene's germline CDR1 is MNHEY and CDR2 SVGAGI. V lost 8 bases to trimming and J lost 2 bases; unmatched junction nucleotides: 2. This CDR3 is 12 amino acids long.

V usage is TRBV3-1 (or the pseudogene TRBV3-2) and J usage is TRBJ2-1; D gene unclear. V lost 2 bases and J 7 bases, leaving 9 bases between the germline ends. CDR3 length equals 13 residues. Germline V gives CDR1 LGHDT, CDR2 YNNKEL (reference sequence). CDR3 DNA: TGTGCCAGCAGCCAAACGGTGGAGAATGAGCAGTTCTTC. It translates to CASSQTVENEQFF.

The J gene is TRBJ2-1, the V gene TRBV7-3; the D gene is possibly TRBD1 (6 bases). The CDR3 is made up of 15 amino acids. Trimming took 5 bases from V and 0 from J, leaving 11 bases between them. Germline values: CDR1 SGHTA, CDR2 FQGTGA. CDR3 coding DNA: TGTGCCAGCAGCCCAGGGGCTATCTCCTACAATGAGCAGTTCTTC. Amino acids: CASSPGAISYNEQFF.

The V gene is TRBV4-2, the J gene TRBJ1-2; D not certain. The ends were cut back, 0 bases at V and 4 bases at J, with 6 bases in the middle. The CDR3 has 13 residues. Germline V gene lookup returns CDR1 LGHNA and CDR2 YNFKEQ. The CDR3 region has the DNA TGTGCCAGCAGCCAAGATCGAGCCTATGGCTACACCTTC. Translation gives CASSQDRAYGYTF.

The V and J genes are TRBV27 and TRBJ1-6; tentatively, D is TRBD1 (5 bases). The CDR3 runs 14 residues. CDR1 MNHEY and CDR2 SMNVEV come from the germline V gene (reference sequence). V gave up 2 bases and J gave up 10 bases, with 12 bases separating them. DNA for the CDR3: TGTGCCAGCAGTTTAGGTCAGGGCTCGTCACCCCTCCACTTT. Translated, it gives CASSLGQGSSPLHF.

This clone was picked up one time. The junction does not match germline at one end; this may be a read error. CDR3 in amino acids: CASSEEVWHHQPQHF. CDR3 nucleotide sequence: TGTGCCAGCAGCGAAGAAGTTTGGCATCATCAGCCCCAGCATTTT. The gene calls are TRBV3-1 (or the pseudogene TRBV3-2) and TRBJ1-5, with unresolved D. CDR1 and CDR2 (germline): LGHDT, YNNKEL (reference sequence). The CDR3 loop spans 15 amino acids.

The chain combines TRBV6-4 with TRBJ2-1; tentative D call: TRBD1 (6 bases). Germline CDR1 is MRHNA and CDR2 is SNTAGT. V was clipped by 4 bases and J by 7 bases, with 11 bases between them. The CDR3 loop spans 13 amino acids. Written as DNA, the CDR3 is TGTGCCAGCAGTGGGGACCAGGGGAATGAGCAGTTCTTC. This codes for CASSGDQGNEQFF.

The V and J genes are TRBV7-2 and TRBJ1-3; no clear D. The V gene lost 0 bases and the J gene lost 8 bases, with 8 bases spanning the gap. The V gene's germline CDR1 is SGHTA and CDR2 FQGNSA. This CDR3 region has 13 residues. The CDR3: CASSLAPGYTIYF. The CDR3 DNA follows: TGTGCCAGCAGCTTAGCCCCAGGCTACACCATATATTTT.

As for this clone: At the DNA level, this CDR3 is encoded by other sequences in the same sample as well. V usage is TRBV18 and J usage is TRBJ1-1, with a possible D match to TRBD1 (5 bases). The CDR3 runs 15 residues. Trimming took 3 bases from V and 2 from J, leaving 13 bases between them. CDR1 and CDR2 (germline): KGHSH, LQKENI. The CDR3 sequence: CASSPQLGGNTEAFF. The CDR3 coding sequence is TGTGCCAGCTCACCCCAGCTCGGGGGAAACACTGAAGCTTTCTTT.

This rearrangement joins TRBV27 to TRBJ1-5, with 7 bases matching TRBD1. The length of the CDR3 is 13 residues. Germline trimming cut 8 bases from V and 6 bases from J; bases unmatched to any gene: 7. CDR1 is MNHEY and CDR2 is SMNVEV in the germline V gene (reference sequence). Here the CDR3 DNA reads TGTGCCAGCCAATATTCAGGGGGTCAGCCCCAGCATTTT. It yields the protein CASQYSGGQPQHF.

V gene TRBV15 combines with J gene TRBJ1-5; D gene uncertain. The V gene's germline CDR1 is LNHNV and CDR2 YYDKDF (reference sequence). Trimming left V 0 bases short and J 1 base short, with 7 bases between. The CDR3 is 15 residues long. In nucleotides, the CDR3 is TGTGCCACCAGCAGAGATCGAGGGAGCAATCAGCCCCAGCATTTT. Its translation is CATSRDRGSNQPQHF. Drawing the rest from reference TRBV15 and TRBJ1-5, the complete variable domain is DAMVIQNPRYQVTQFGKPVTLSCSQTLNHNVMYWYQQKSSQAPKLLFHYYDKDFNNEADTPDNFQSRRPNTSFCFLDIRSPGLGDTAMYLCATSRDRGSNQPQHFGDGTRLSIL.

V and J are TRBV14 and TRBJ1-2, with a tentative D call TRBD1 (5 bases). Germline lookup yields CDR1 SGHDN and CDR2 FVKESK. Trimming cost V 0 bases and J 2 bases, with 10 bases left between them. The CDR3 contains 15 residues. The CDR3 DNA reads TGTGCCAGCAGCCAAGATCTCGGGGGAAACTATGGCTACACCTTC. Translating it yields CASSQDLGGNYGYTF.

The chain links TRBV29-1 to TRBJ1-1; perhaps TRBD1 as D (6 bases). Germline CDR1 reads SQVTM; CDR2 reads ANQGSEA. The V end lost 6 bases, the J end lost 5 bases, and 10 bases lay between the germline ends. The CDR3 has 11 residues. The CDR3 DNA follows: TGCAGCGTCTACAGGGTTACTGAAGCTTTCTTT. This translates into CSVYRVTEAFF. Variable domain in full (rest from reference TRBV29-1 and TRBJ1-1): SAVISQKPSRDICQRGTSLTIQCQVDSQVTMMFWYRQQPGQSLTLIATANQGSEATYESGFVIDKFPISRPNLTFSTLTVSNMSPEDSSIYLCSVYRVTEAFFGQGTRLTVV.

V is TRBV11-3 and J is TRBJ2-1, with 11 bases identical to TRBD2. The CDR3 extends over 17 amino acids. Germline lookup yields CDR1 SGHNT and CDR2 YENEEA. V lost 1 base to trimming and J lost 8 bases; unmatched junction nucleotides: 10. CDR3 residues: CASSLGRTSGSGDEQFF. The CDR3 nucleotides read TGTGCCAGCAGCTTAGGTCGCACTAGCGGGAGTGGGGATGAGCAGTTCTTC.

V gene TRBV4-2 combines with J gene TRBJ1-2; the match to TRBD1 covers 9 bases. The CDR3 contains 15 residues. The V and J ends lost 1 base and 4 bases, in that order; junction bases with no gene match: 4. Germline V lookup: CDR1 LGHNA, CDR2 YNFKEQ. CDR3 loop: CASSQVDRGTYGYTF. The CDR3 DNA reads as TGTGCCAGCAGCCAAGTCGACAGGGGGACCTATGGCTACACCTTC.

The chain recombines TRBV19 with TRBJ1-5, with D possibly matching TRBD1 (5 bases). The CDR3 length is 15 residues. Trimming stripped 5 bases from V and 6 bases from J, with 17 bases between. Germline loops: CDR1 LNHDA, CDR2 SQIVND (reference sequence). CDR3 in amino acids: CASSLPGSGVQPQHF. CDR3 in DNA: TGTGCCAGTAGTCTACCCGGATCGGGGGTTCAGCCCCAGCATTTT.

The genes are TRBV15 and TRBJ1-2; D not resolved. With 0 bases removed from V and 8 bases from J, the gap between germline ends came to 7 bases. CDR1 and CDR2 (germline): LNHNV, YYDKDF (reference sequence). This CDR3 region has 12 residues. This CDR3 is CATSRDSGGYTF. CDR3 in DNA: TGTGCCACCAGCAGAGATTCAGGCGGCTACACCTTC.

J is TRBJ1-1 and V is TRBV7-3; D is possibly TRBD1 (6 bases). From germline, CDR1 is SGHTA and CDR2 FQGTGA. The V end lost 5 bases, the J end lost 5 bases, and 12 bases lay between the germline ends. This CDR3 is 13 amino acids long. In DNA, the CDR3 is TGTGCCAGCAGCGCGGACAGACGTACTGAAGCTTTCTTT. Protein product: CASSADRRTEAFF.